The entry below gives a single TCR beta chain sequence along with its context. This receptor's antigen is unknown. Per-base quality was not reported, and no clone a single base away is much larger than it. Cut back by 4 bases and 1 base, the V and J ends lie 7 bases apart. Counted from cysteine to phenylalanine, this CDR3 has 14 amino acids. CDR3 DNA only is kept here, 42 bases in frame from base 1. Based on the germline V gene, the CDR1 and CDR2 sequences are SGHAT and FQNNGV. At one collaborating source in Seattle, patients were enrolled during active infection and were followed longitudinally through the course of disease. Each collaborating institution followed its own protocols to collect whole blood in K2EDTA tubes. For TCRbeta analysis, collaborator samples were shipped as frozen whole blood, as isolated PBMCs, or as DNA extracted from either sample type. These data belong to a study of blood T cell repertoires in COVID-19 (dated by TCRdb to 2020 to 2022). Context from the whole study: Samples from collaborators originated in the United States, Italy and Spain and spanned both the acute and convalescent phases of COVID-19. The samples were drawn from two sources: the first 160 participants of the ongoing ImmuneRACE study, and some 1,300 subjects contributed by 6 global collaborators. The dataset comprised deeply sampled blood TCRbeta repertoires from subjects exposed to, actively infected with, or recovered from COVID-19. The sample metadata nearly always contained a de-identified subject ID, COVID-19 status, age in years and sex. Where HLA class I and class II types were available, the types were taken from metadata supplied by the sample provider, not from assay-based typing. The material from the prospective study consisted of cDNA or gDNA derived from T cells, B-cell-depleted T cells, or PBMCs. A freely available public database, intended as a resource for researchers studying the immune response to SARS-CoV-2, is where the repertoires were released. Broad study findings and their caveats: How much clinical and demographic metadata was included differed by source and by participant, and the metadata was provided uncurated.

TCRbeta CDR3 regions were amplified from genomic DNA by means of the immunoSEQ Assay, a bias-controlled multiplex PCR. As for the original processing: Nucleated cell counts per sample were estimated from amplification of reference gene primers within the assay. Sequence reads were collapsed and filtered to measure the absolute abundance of every unique TCRbeta CDR3 rearrangement. For each sample, productive Simpson clonality was calculated as the square root of Simpson's diversity index over productive rearrangements. Held by TCRdb, this immuneACCESS table contains in-frame sequences only and omits some clones. Under half of the omission traces to an unresolved V gene where checked; the cause of the rest is unknown. V, J and clone size were drawn from that table, and D and trimming were deduced from the DNA. The sample records about 140,000 clones, around 83% of which are singletons. About 8.9% of the sample is taken by the ten largest.

The rearranged segments are TRBV11-2 and TRBJ2-2; a tentative D call is TRBD1 (6 bases match). Sequencing used peripheral blood. This TCR came from a man aged 30-40 years with COVID-19, enrolled during active disease. The CDR3 protein is CASSSDRNTGELFF. The sequenced DNA is TGTGCCAGCAGCTCGGACAGGAACACCGGGGAGCTGTTTTTT.